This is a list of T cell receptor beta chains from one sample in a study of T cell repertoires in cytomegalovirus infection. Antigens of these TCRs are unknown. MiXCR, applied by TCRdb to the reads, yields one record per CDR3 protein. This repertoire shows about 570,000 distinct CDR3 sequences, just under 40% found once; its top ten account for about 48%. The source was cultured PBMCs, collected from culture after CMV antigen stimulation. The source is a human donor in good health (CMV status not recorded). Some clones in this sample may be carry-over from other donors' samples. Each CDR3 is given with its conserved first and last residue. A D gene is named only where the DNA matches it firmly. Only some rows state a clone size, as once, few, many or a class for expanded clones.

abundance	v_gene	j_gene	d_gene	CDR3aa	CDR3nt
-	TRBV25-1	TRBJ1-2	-	CASSDKGFYGYTF	TGTGCCAGCAGTGATAAGGGATTCTATGGCTACACCTTC
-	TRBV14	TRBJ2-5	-	CASSQDLSRDLLRQEAQYF	TGTGCCAGCAGCCAAGATCTTTCCCGCGACTTGCTACGCCAAGAAGCCCAGTACTTC
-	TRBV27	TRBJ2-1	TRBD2	CASSLSAGLAGYNEQFF	TGTGCCAGCAGTTTATCGGCGGGACTAGCGGGTTACAATGAGCAGTTCTTC
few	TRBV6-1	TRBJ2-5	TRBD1	CASSLTGPETQYF	TGTGCCAGCAGTTTGACAGGGCCGGAGACCCAGTACTTC
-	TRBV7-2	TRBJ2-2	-	CASTLLAGELFF	TGTGCCAGTACGCTATTAGCCGGGGAGCTGTTTTTT
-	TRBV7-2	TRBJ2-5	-	CASSLERVGETQYF	TGTGCCAGCAGCTTAGAAAGGGTGGGGGAGACCCAGTACTTC
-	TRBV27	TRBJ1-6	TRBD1	CASSFGTGELALHF	TGTGCCAGCAGTTTCGGGACAGGAGAATTGGCCCTCCACTTT
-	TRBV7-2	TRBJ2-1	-	CASSLGLGESYNEQFF	TGTGCCAGCAGCTTGGGGCTAGGGGAATCCTACAATGAGCAGTTCTTC
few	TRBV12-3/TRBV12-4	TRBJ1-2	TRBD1	CASSLGLGQAVGYTF	TGTGCCAGCAGTTTAGGGCTGGGACAGGCGGTCGGCTACACCTTC
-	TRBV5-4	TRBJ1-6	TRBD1	CASSYGQGGNSPLHF	TGTGCCAGCAGTTACGGACAGGGTGGTAATTCACCCCTCCACTTT
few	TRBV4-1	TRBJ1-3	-	CASSQEMGSGNTIYF	TGCGCCAGCAGCCAAGAAATGGGCTCTGGAAACACCATATATTTT
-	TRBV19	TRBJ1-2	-	CASSQGTYGYTF	TGTGCCAGTAGTCAGGGAACCTATGGCTACACCTTC
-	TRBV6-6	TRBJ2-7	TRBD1	CASSRDRGQEQYF	TGTGCCAGCAGCCGGGACAGGGGGCAAGAGCAGTACTTC
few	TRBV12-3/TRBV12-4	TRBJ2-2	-	CASSPTTVATGELFF	TGTGCCAGCAGTCCAACGACGGTTGCCACCGGGGAGCTGTTTTTT
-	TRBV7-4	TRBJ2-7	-	CASSLIVVTDEQYF	TGTGCCAGCAGCTTAATAGTTGTTACGGACGAGCAGTACTTC
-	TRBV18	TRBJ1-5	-	CASSPGLGDGQPQHF	TGTGCCAGCTCACCAGGTCTAGGGGATGGGCAGCCCCAGCATTTT
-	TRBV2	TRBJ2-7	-	CASRTGTAAYEQYF	TGTGCCAGCAGAACAGGGACTGCTGCGTACGAGCAGTACTTC
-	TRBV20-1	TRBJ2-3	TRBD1	CSARRRDRVTDTQYF	TGCAGTGCTAGACGCCGGGACAGGGTCACAGATACGCAGTATTTT
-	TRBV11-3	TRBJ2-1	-	CASSLVSVGEQFF	TGTGCCAGCAGCTTAGTTTCCGTAGGTGAGCAGTTCTTC
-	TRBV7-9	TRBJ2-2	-	CASSLLGQNTGELFF	TGTGCCAGCAGCTTATTAGGACAGAACACCGGGGAGCTGTTTTTT
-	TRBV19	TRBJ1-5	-	CASSGRGNSNQPQHF	TGTGCCAGTAGCGGCAGGGGCAATAGCAATCAGCCCCAGCATTTT
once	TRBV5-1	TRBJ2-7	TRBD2	CASSRTSGRTSYEQYF	TGCGCCAGCAGCAGAACTAGCGGGAGGACCTCCTACGAGCAGTACTTC
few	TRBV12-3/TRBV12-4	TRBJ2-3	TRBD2	CASSSGLVPPDTQYF	TGTGCCAGCAGTTCCGGACTAGTCCCGCCAGATACGCAGTATTTT
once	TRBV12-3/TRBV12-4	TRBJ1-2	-	CASSPYIRTVLRDGYTF	TGTGCCAGCAGTCCCTATATCCGGACAGTCCTCCGGGATGGCTACACCTTC
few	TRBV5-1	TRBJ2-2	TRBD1	CASSLGQGVNTGELFF	TGCGCCAGCAGCTTGGGACAGGGGGTCAACACCGGGGAGCTGTTTTTT
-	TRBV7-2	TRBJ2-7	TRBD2	CASSLVGGGPYSGEQYF	TGTGCCAGCAGCTTAGTGGGGGGAGGGCCGTATTCGGGTGAGCAGTACTTC
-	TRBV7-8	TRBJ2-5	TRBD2	CASSSRLAGRKTQYF	TGTGCCAGCAGCTCAAGACTAGCCGGTAGAAAGACCCAGTACTTC
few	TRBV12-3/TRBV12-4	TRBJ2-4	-	CASSLAQAGNIQYF	TGTGCCAGCAGTTTGGCACAGGCAGGAAACATTCAGTACTTC
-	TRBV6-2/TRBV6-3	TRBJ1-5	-	CASRPVNQPQHF	TGTGCCAGCAGGCCAGTGAATCAGCCCCAGCATTTT
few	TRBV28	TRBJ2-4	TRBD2	CASSHLAAAKNIQYF	TGTGCCAGCAGTCATCTAGCGGCAGCCAAAAACATTCAGTACTTC
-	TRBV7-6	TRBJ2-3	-	CASSISQGGTDTQYF	TGTGCCAGCAGCATCTCCCAGGGAGGCACAGATACGCAGTATTTT
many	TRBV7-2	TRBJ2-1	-	CASSSRGSQGWGEQFF	TGTGCCAGCAGCTCCCGGGGCTCACAGGGCTGGGGTGAGCAGTTCTTC
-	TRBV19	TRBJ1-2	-	CASSIFSTKSGYTF	TGTGCCAGTAGTATCTTTTCGACAAAGTCTGGCTACACCTTC
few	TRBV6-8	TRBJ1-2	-	CASSSGGSVTF	TGTGCCAGCAGTTCCGGGGGCTCAGTCACCTTC
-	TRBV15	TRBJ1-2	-	CATSRDGSYPGNNGYTF	TGTGCCACCAGCAGAGATGGATCTTATCCAGGGAATAATGGCTACACCTTC
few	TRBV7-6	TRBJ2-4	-	CASSPRDLGRGNIQYF	TGTGCCAGCAGCCCCCGGGATCTCGGGCGGGGAAACATTCAGTACTTC
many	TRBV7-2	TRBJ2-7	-	CASSLNPMGEQYF	TGTGCCAGCAGCTTAAACCCAATGGGCGAGCAGTACTTC
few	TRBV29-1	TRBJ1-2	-	CSVEGGRAYGYTF	TGCAGCGTTGAGGGGGGCAGGGCCTATGGCTACACCTTC
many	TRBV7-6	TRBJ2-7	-	CASSLRRGSVSYEQYF	TGTGCCAGCAGCTTAAGACGCGGGTCAGTGTCCTACGAGCAGTACTTC
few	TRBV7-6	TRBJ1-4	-	CASSRGQASTNEKLFF	TGTGCCAGCAGCCGAGGGCAAGCCTCAACTAATGAAAAACTGTTTTTT
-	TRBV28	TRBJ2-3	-	CASSFPSGEAGTDTQYF	TGTGCCAGCAGTTTCCCTTCCGGGGAGGCTGGCACAGATACGCAGTATTTT
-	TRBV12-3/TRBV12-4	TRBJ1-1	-	CATRGYFEAFF	TGTGCCACGAGAGGATACTTTGAAGCTTTCTTT
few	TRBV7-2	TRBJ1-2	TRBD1	CASSYGQAFYGYTF	TGTGCCAGCAGTTACGGACAGGCCTTCTATGGCTACACCTTC
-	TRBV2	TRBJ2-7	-	CASSEASLLQHSYEQYF	TGTGCCAGCAGTGAAGCGAGTTTACTCCAGCACTCCTACGAGCAGTACTTC
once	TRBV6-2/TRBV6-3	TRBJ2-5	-	CASSGHRQETQYF	TGTGCCAGCAGTGGACACAGGCAAGAGACCCAGTACTTC
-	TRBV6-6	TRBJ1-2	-	CASSSPGGSYGYTF	TGTGCCAGCAGTTCGCCTGGGGGGTCGTATGGCTACACCTTC
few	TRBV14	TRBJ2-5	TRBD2	CASSYGTSGSRETQYF	TGTGCCAGCAGCTACGGGACTAGCGGGAGTAGAGAGACCCAGTACTTC
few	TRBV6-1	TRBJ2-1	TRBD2	CASAAGGPGPEQFF	TGTGCCAGCGCTGCGGGGGGGCCGGGTCCTGAGCAGTTCTTC
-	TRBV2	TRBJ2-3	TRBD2	CASQGLADPSDTQYF	TGTGCCAGCCAGGGACTAGCGGACCCTTCGGATACGCAGTATTTT
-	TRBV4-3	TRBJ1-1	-	CASSQVWNTEAFF	TGCGCCAGCAGCCAAGTCTGGAACACTGAAGCTTTCTTT
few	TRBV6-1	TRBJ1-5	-	CASSENIGGWPQHF	TGTGCCAGCAGTGAAAATATCGGGGGGTGGCCCCAGCATTTT
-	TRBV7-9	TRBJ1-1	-	CASSPGTMNTEAFF	TGTGCCAGCAGCCCCGGGACAATGAACACTGAAGCTTTCTTT
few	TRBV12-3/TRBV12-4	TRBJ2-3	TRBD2	CASGTSGSRPDTQYF	TGTGCCAGCGGCACTAGCGGGAGCCGGCCAGATACGCAGTATTTT
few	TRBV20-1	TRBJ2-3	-	CSARDSASGTDTQYF	TGCAGTGCTAGAGATAGCGCTAGCGGCACAGATACGCAGTATTTT
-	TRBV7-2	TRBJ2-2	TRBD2	CASSPRLAANTGELFF	TGTGCCAGCAGCCCGCGACTAGCGGCGAACACCGGGGAGCTGTTTTTT
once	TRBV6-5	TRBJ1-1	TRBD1	CASSFRDRGGTEAFF	TGTGCCAGCAGTTTCCGGGACAGGGGAGGCACTGAAGCTTTCTTT
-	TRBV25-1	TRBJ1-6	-	CASSEFGGRDFSPLHF	TGTGCCAGCAGTGAATTCGGCGGCAGGGATTTTTCACCCCTCCACTTT